The 22 T cell receptor beta chains listed next were all sequenced from one sample in a study of identifying expanded T cells in peripheral blood. TCRdb's table, derived via immunoSEQ multiplex PCR, lists solely in-frame clones and lacks some. This sample carries some 70,000 clones, 75% to 90% of them seen once, and the ten largest clones take over 2.5%. Sequencing input: blood. The receptors were sampled from a person aged 18 to 70 in good health.

V usage is TRBV30 and J usage is TRBJ1-6; D ambiguous. Between the trimmed V and J ends, which lost 3 bases and 0 bases, there was a span of 9 bases. The CDR3 has 15 amino acids. Germline values: CDR1 GTSNPN, CDR2 SVGIG (reference sequence). This CDR3 is CAWRRVSSYNSPLHF. The CDR3 region has the DNA TGTGCCTGGAGAAGGGTCAGCTCCTATAATTCACCCCTCCACTTT. Together with reference TRBV30 and TRBJ1-6, the CDR3 gives the full variable domain: SQTIHQWPATLVQPVGSPLSLECTVEGTSNPNLYWYRQAAGRGLQLLFYSVGIGQISSEVPQNLSASRPQDRQFILSSKKLLLSDSGFYLCAWRRVSSYNSPLHFGNGTRLTVT.

The J gene is TRBJ2-5, the V gene TRBV28; 7 nucleotides agree with TRBD2. The CDR3 contains 21 residues. J was trimmed by 2 bases and V by 4 bases; bases with no gene match: 25. Per germline, CDR1 MDHEN and CDR2 SYDVKM. The CDR3 DNA sequence: TGTGCCAGCAGTTCCCCCCGATCGGCTAGCGGCATGGGGTTGAGTCAAGAGACCCAGTACTTC. Protein product: CASSSPRSASGMGLSQETQYF.

The V call is TRBV28, the J call TRBJ2-5; 8 nucleotides line up with TRBD2. CDR3 length: 15 amino acids. Germline assignment: CDR1 MDHEN and CDR2 SYDVKM. The V gene end was trimmed by 5 bases and the J gene end by 7 bases; junction bases not matched to a gene: 12. CDR3 amino acids: CASSLYTSGVVTQYF. The CDR3 DNA is TGTGCCAGCAGTCTATATACTAGCGGCGTAGTGACCCAGTACTTC.

The genes are TRBV28 and TRBJ1-1, with a weak D call TRBD1 (6 bases). Germline CDR1 MDHEN, CDR2 SYDVKM. The CDR3 totals 14 residues. V lost 3 bases to trimming and J lost 1 base, with 9 bases between them. For the CDR3, the DNA is TGTGCCAGCAGTTTTGGGGGGCCGAACACTGAAGCTTTCTTT. This sequence encodes CASSFGGPNTEAFF.

The genes are TRBV5-1 and TRBJ2-2, with 8 bases fitting TRBD1. The V gene end was trimmed by 4 bases and the J gene end by 2 bases; junction bases not matched to a gene: 4. There are 15 residues in the CDR3. The germline CDR1 and CDR2 sequences are SGHRS and YFSETQ. Here the CDR3 reads CASSPGQGNTGELFF. The CDR3 DNA sequence: TGCGCCAGCAGCCCAGGACAGGGTAACACCGGGGAGCTGTTTTTT.

The J gene is TRBJ2-2, the V gene TRBV5-4; the D gene is possibly TRBD2 (6 bases). Germline V CDR1 and CDR2: SGHNT, YYREEE (reference sequence). The CDR3 extends over 17 amino acids. Deletions cut 0 bases from V and 1 base from J, with 13 bases between. The CDR3 DNA reads TGTGCCAGCAGCTTGGGGGCTTTGCGGGGGAACACCGGGGAGCTGTTTTTT. The encoded protein is CASSLGALRGNTGELFF. Filled out from reference TRBV5-4 and TRBJ2-2, the complete variable domain reads ETGVTQSPTHLIKTRGQQVTLRCSSQSGHNTVSWYQQALGQGPQFIFQYYREEENGRGNFPPRFSGLQFPNYSSELNVNALELDDSALYLCASSLGALRGNTGELFFGEGSRLTVL.

The chain has TRBV30 and TRBJ1-1; 7 bases are a match to TRBD1. The V and J ends lost 5 bases and 5 bases, in that order; junction bases with no gene match: 11. The germline V gene encodes CDR1 GTSNPN and CDR2 SVGIG (reference sequence). The CDR3 has 14 amino acids. In DNA, the CDR3 is TGTGCCTGGGGCACAGGGGCCGCGCGGACTGAAGCTTTCTTT. This codes for CAWGTGAARTEAFF.

This clone was detected only once. The chain joins TRBV10-2 to TRBJ1-2; no reliable D call. The V end lost 2 bases, the J end lost 4 bases, and 11 bases lay between the germline ends. Germline CDR1 and CDR2: WSHSY and SAAADI. The CDR3 contains 14 residues. CDR3 DNA: TGCGCCAGCAGTGAGCTACGGGCTACCTATGGCTACACCTTC. Translated: CASSELRATYGYTF.

The chain is built from TRBV19 and TRBJ2-7, with TRBD2 identical over 9 bases. The germline V gene has CDR1 LNHDA and CDR2 SQIVND (reference sequence). The CDR3 is 16 residues long. V was pared by 3 bases and J by 5 bases, with 11 bases of the junction left unmatched. CDR3 coding DNA: TGTGCCAGTAGTATGGGGACACTAGCGGGTAGCGACGAGCAGTACTTC. Translating it yields CASSMGTLAGSDEQYF.

V gene TRBV6-7 combines with J gene TRBJ2-7; D assignment may be TRBD1 or TRBD2 (6 bases each). TRBV6-7 is treated as an ORF (open reading frame) with a function not yet certain. V shed 6 bases and J shed 3 bases, with 18 bases lying between them. This CDR3 has 15 residues. The CDR3 DNA is TGTGCCAGCAGCAAGACTAGGGGGGCAATCTACGAGCAGTACTTC. Translating it yields CASSKTRGAIYEQYF.

This clone was picked up a small number of times. The gene calls are TRBV4-1 and TRBJ2-7; 8 bases agree with TRBD1. CDR3 length equals 16 residues. Germline CDR1 MGHRA, CDR2 YSYEKL. The V and J ends lost 4 bases and 2 bases, in that order; junction bases with no gene match: 10. The CDR3 protein is CASSPQDRAPTYEQYF. The CDR3 DNA reads TGCGCCAGCAGCCCGCAGGACAGGGCTCCAACCTACGAGCAGTACTTC.

This clone was seen once. The chain couples TRBV7-2 to TRBJ1-1, with D maybe TRBD1 (5 bases). The CDR3 loop spans 13 amino acids. From germline, CDR1 is SGHTA and CDR2 FQGNSA. The V and J ends lost 7 bases and 7 bases respectively, with 16 bases between them. As DNA, the CDR3 is TGTGCCAGCACCACACAATATGGGGGTGAAGCTTTCTTT. Its translation is CASTTQYGGEAFF.

This clone has more than one count but fewer than ten. V and J are TRBV19 and TRBJ1-6; possibly TRBD1 for D (5 bases). This CDR3 has 13 residues. Deletions cut 5 bases from V and 8 bases from J, with 10 bases between. From germline, CDR1 is LNHDA and CDR2 SQIVND (reference sequence). This CDR3 reads CASSEGVDSPLHF. The CDR3 DNA is TGTGCCAGTAGTGAAGGGGTTGATTCACCCCTCCACTTT. Based on the CDR3 plus reference TRBV19 and TRBJ1-6, the full variable domain is DGGITQSPKYLFRKEGQNVTLSCEQNLNHDAMYWYRQDPGQGLRLIYYSQIVNDFQKGDIAEGYSVSREKKESFPLTVTSAQKNPTAFYLCASSEGVDSPLHFGNGTRLTVT.

The rearrangement uses TRBV6-1 and TRBJ1-5; 12 nucleotides line up with TRBD1. Germline-derived CDR1 and CDR2 are MNHNS and SASEGT. Germline trimming cut 6 bases from V and 5 bases from J; bases unmatched to any gene: 5. The CDR3 spans 15 residues. CDR3 in DNA: TGTGCCAGCAGGGCCCGGGACAGGGGGCATCAGCCCCAGCATTTT. Translating it yields CASRARDRGHQPQHF.

The V gene is TRBV28, the J gene TRBJ1-4; D perhaps matches TRBD1 (5 bases). CDR1 and CDR2 (germline): MDHEN, SYDVKM. The CDR3 length is 14 residues. V was trimmed by 6 bases and J by 8 bases, leaving 16 bases between them. The DNA for the CDR3 is TGTGCCAGCAGCCGACCTTCAGGGAACGAAAAACTGTTTTTT. This gives the protein CASSRPSGNEKLFF.

The rearrangement uses TRBV7-6 and TRBJ2-5; the match to TRBD2 covers 7 bases. The V segment lost 4 bases and the J segment 5 bases; nucleotides outside the gene matches: 7. Germline V CDR1 and CDR2: SGHVS, FNYEAQ. There are 14 residues in the CDR3. Here the CDR3 DNA reads TGTGCCAGCAGCTCAGCGCGGGGGACGGAGACCCAGTACTTC. Translating gives CASSSARGTETQYF.

The chain joins TRBV9 to TRBJ2-1; D possibly corresponds to TRBD2 (7 bases). V was pared by 2 bases and J by 8 bases, with 11 bases between. Germline V gene lookup returns CDR1 SGDLS and CDR2 YYNGEE. The CDR3 has 13 amino acids. CDR3 coding DNA: TGTGCCAGCAGCGTGCAGGGGAGGGATGAGCAGTTCTTC. Translated, it gives CASSVQGRDEQFF.

This chain connects TRBV7-9 to TRBJ1-1; D ambiguous. The length of the CDR3 is 14 residues. V lost 1 base to trimming and J lost 1 base, with 7 bases between them. Germline-derived CDR1 and CDR2 are SEHNR and FQNEAQ (reference sequence). This chain's CDR3 is CASSLGGRNTEAFF. In DNA, the CDR3 is TGTGCCAGCAGCTTAGGAGGTAGGAACACTGAAGCTTTCTTT.

This chain connects TRBV9 to TRBJ2-3, with 12 bases fitting TRBD2. V lost 0 bases, J lost 2 bases, and 1 base stayed unmatched. There are 16 residues in the CDR3. From germline, CDR1 is SGDLS and CDR2 YYNGEE. Here the CDR3 reads CASSVGLAGDTDTQYF. Written as DNA, the CDR3 is TGTGCCAGCAGCGTAGGACTAGCGGGAGACACAGATACGCAGTATTTT.

The V call is TRBV5-1, the J call TRBJ1-2, with D uncertain. Germline assignment: CDR1 SGHRS and CDR2 YFSETQ. The CDR3 consists of 13 residues. V lost 2 bases and J 5 bases, leaving 10 bases between the germline ends. The CDR3 protein is CASSFDSSYGYTF. The CDR3 bases are TGCGCCAGCAGCTTTGACTCTTCTTATGGCTACACCTTC.

As to this clone: The junction departs from germline at one end; a sequencing error may be responsible. The chain employs TRBV30 and TRBJ1-2; D gene uncertain. Germline-derived CDR1 and CDR2 are GTSNPN and SVGIG (reference sequence). The length of the CDR3 is 10 residues. The CDR3 DNA reads as TGCGGCATACTCAACTATGGCTACACCTTC. Translation: CGILNYGYTF.

The rearrangement joins TRBV7-2 to TRBJ2-1; 8 positions agree with TRBD2. The CDR3 has 19 amino acids. Germline assignment: CDR1 SGHTA and CDR2 FQGNSA. The V segment lost 1 base and the J segment 0 bases; nucleotides outside the gene matches: 11. DNA of the CDR3: TGTGCCAGCAGCTTAGAACCGGGAGGGCCAGCGATCTCCTACAATGAGCAGTTCTTC. This gives the protein CASSLEPGGPAISYNEQFF.